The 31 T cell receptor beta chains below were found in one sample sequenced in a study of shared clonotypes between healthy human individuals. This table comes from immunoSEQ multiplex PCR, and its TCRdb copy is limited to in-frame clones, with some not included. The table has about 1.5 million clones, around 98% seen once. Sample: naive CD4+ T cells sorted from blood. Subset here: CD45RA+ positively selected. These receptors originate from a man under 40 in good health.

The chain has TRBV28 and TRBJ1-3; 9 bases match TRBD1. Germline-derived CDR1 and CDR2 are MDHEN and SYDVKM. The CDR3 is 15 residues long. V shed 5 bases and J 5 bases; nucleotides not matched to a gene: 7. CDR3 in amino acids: CASSPGQGIRNTIYF. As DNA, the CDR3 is TGTGCCAGCAGTCCCGGACAGGGGATCAGAAACACCATATATTTT.

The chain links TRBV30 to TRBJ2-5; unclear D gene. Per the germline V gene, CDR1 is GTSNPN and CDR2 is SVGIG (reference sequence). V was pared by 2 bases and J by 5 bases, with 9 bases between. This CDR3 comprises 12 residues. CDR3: CAWSLTVETQYF. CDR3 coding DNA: TGTGCCTGGAGTTTAACTGTGGAGACCCAGTACTTC.

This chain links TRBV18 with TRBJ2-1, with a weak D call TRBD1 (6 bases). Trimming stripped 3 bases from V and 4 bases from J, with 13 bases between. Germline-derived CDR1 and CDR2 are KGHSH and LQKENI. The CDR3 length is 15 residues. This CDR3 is CASSPNGGLYNEQFF. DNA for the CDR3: TGTGCCAGCTCACCGAATGGGGGCCTGTACAATGAGCAGTTCTTC.

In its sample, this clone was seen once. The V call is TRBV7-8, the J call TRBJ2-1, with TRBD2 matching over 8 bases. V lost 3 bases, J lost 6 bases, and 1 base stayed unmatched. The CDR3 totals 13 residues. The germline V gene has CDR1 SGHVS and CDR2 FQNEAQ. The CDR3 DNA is TGTGCCAGCAGCTTTAGCGGGACCAATGAGCAGTTCTTC. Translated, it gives CASSFSGTNEQFF.

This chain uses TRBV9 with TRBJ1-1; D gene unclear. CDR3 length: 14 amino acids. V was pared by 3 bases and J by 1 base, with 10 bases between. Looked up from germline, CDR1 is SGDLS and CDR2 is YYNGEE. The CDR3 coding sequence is TGTGCCAGCAGCGCTGGAACACGGAACACTGAAGCTTTCTTT. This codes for CASSAGTRNTEAFF.

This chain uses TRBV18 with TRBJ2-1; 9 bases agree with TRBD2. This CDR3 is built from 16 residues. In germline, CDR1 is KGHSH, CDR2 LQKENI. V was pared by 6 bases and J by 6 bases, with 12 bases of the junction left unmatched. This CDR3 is CASSEIDSGSPNEQFF. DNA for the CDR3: TGTGCCAGCTCCGAAATTGATAGCGGGAGTCCCAATGAGCAGTTCTTC.

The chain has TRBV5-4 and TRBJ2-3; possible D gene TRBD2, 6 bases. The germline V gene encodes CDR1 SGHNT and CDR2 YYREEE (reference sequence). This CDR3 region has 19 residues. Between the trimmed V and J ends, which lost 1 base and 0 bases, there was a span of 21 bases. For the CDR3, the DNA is TGTGCCAGCAGCTTGAGGCACCTCCGGGACTGGTTTAGCACAGATACGCAGTATTTT. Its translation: CASSLRHLRDWFSTDTQYF.

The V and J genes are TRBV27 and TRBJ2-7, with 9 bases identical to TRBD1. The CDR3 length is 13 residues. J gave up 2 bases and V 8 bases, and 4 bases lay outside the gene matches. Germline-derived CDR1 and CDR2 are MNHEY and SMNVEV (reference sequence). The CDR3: CASCRDRAYEQYF. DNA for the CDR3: TGTGCCAGCTGCCGGGACAGGGCCTACGAGCAGTACTTC.

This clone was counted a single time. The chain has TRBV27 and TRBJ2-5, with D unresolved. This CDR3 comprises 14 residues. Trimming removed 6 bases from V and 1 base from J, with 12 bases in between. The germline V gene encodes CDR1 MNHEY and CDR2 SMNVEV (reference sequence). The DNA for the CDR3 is TGTGCCAGCAGATTAGCCGGGTTCCAAGAGACCCAGTACTTC. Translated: CASRLAGFQETQYF.

CDR3 bases: TGCGCCAGCAGCTCGGGACAGGGGGCAGCCTACGAGCAGTACTTC. Its protein product is CASSSGQGAAYEQYF. The chain is built from TRBV5-1 and TRBJ2-7; 12 positions agree with TRBD1. Germline V gene data show CDR1 as SGHRS and CDR2 as YFSETQ. Trimming cost V 3 bases and J 2 bases; bases outside gene matches: 3. This CDR3 spans 15 amino acids. Complete variable domain (other parts from reference TRBV5-1 and TRBJ2-7): KAGVTQTPRYLIKTRGQQVTLSCSPISGHRSVSWYQQTPGQGLQFLFEYFSETQRNKGNFPGRFSGRQFSNSRSEMNVSTLELGDSALYLCASSSGQGAAYEQYFGPGTRLTVT.

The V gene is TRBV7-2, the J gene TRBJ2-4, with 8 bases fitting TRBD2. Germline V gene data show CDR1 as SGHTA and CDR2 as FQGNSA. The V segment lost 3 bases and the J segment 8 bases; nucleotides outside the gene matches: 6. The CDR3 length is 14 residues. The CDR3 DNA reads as TGTGCCAGCAGCTTGACCCCGGGAGGGCACATTCAGTACTTC. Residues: CASSLTPGGHIQYF.

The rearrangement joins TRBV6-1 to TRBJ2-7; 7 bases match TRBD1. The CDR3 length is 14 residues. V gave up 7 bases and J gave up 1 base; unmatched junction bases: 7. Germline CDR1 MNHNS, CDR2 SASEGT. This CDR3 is CASTRQGKSYEQYF. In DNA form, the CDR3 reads TGTGCCAGCACCAGACAGGGTAAATCCTACGAGCAGTACTTC.

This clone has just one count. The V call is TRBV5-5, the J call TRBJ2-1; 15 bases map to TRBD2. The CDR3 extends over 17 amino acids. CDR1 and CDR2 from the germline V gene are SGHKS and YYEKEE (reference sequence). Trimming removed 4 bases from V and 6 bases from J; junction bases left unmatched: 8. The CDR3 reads CASSLWTSGRAANEQFF. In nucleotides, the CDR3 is TGTGCCAGCAGCCTCTGGACTAGCGGGAGGGCCGCCAATGAGCAGTTCTTC. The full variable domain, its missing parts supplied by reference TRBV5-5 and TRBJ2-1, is DAGVTQSPTHLIKTRGQQVTLRCSPISGHKSVSWYQQVLGQGPQFIFQYYEKEERGRGNFPDRFSARQFPNYSSELNVNALLLGDSALYLCASSLWTSGRAANEQFFGPGTRLTVL.

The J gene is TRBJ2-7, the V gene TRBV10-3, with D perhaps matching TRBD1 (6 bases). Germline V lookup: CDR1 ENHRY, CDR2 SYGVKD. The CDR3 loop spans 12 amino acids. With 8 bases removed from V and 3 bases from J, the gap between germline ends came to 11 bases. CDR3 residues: CAISDRDYEQYF. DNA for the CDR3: TGTGCCATCTCGGACAGAGACTACGAGCAGTACTTC.

The CDR3: CAAGRIPYEQYF. The CDR3 bases are TGTGCAGCGGGGAGAATCCCCTACGAGCAGTACTTC. The V and J genes are TRBV25-1 and TRBJ2-7; 7 bases line up with TRBD2. Germline CDR1 is MGHDK and CDR2 is SYGVNS. The CDR3 totals 12 residues.

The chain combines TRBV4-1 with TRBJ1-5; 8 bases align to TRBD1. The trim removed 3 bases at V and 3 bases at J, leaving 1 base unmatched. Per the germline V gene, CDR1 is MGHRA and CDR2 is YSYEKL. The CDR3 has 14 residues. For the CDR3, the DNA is TGCGCCAGCAGCCAGGGACAGGACAATCAGCCCCAGCATTTT. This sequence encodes CASSQGQDNQPQHF.

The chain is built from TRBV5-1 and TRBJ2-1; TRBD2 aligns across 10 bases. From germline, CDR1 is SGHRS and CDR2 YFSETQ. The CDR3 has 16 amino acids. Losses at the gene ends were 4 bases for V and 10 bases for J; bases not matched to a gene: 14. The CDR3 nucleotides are TGCGCCAGCAGCCTGTTGCCCCCTAGCGGGAGAGAAGAGCAGTTCTTC. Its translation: CASSLLPPSGREEQFF.

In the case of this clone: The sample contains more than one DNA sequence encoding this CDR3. The CDR3 DNA follows: TGTGCCAGCAGTGATGGAGGGGATGGCTACACCTTC. Protein sequence: CASSDGGDGYTF. The chain joins TRBV6-4 to TRBJ1-2, with D perhaps TRBD1 (5 bases). V was clipped by 3 bases and J by 6 bases, with 8 bases between them. The CDR3 length is 12 residues. Germline V gene data show CDR1 as MRHNA and CDR2 as SNTAGT.

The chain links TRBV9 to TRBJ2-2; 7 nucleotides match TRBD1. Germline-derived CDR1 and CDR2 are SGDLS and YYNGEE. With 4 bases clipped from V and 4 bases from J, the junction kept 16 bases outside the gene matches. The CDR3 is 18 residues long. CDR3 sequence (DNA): TGTGCCAGCAGCATTACAACTGCCACAGGGGTGGGCACCGGGGAGCTGTTTTTT. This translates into CASSITTATGVGTGELFF.

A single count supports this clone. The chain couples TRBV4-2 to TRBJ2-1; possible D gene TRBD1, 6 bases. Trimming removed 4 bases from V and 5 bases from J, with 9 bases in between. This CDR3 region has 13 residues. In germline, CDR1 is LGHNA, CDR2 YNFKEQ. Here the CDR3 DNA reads TGTGCCAGCAGCCCGGGGACAAACAATGAGCAGTTCTTC. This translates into CASSPGTNNEQFF.

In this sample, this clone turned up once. The CDR3 loop reads CASSIEGRLNTGELFF. The CDR3, as DNA: TGTGCCAGTAGTATAGAGGGACGCCTGAACACCGGGGAGCTGTTTTTT. The chain has TRBV19 and TRBJ2-2; D might be TRBD1 or TRBD2, each matching 5 bases. Trimming shortened V by 0 bases and J by 1 base, and 9 bases separated the two germline ends. The CDR3 is made up of 16 amino acids. The germline gives CDR1 LNHDA, CDR2 SQIVND (reference sequence).

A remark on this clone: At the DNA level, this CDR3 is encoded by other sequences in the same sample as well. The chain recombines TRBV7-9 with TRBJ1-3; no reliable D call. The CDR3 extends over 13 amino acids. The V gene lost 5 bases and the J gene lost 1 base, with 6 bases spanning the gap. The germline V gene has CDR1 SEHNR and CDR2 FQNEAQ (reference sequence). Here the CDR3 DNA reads TGTGCCAGCAGCCAAGCGTCTGGAAACACCATATATTTT. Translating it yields CASSQASGNTIYF.

The CDR3 region is CASSEVLGVYEQYF. CDR3 nucleotide sequence: TGTGCCAGCAGTGAAGTCCTAGGGGTTTACGAGCAGTACTTC. The rearrangement joins TRBV6-1 to TRBJ2-7; possibly TRBD1 for D (5 bases). Germline V lookup: CDR1 MNHNS, CDR2 SASEGT. V dropped 1 base and J dropped 4 bases, with 11 bases sitting between them. The CDR3 has 14 amino acids.

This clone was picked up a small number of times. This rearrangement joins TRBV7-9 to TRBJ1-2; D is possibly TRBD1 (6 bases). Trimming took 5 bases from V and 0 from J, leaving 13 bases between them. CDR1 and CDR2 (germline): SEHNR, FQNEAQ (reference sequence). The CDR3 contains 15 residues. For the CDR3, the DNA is TGTGCCAGCAGCCCCGACGGGACAACTAACTATGGCTACACCTTC. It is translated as CASSPDGTTNYGYTF.

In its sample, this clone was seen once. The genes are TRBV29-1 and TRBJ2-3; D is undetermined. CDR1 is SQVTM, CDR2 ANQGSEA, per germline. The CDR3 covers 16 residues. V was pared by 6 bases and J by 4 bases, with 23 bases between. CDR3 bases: TGCAGCGTGGCCTCCCTTTCCGGGTTCGGCGCAGATACGCAGTATTTT. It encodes CSVASLSGFGADTQYF.

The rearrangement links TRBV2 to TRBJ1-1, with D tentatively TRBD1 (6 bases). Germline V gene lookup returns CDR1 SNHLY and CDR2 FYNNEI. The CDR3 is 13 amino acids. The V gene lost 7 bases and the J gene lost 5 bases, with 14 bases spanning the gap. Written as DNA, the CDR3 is TGTGCCAGCAATGCACAGGGTCGAACTGAAGCTTTCTTT. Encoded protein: CASNAQGRTEAFF.

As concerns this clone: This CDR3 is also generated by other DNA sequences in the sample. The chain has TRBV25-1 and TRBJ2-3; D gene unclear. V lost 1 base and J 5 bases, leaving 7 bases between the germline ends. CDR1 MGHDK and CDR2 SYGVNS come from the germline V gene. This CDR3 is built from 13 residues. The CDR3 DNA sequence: TGTGCCAGCAGTGAATCCTCGAGAGATACGCAGTATTTT. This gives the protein CASSESSRDTQYF.

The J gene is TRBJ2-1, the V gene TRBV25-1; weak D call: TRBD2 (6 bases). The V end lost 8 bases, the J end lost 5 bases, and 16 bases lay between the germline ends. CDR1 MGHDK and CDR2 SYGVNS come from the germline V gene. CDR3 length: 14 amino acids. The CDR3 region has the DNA TGTGCCAGCCGTCGGGGAGGCGGAGACAATGAGCAGTTCTTC. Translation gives CASRRGGGDNEQFF.

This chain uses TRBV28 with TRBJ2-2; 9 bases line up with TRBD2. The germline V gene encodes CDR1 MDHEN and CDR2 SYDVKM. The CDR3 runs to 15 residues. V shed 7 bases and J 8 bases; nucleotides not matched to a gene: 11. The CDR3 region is CASTSGGSGRGELFF. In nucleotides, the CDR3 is TGTGCCAGCACCTCCGGCGGTAGCGGGAGAGGGGAGCTGTTTTTT.

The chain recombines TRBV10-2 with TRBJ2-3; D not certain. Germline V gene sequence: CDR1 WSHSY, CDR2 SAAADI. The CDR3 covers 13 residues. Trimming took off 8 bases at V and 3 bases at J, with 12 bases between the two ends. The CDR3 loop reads CASGLLRTDTQYF. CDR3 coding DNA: TGCGCCAGCGGTCTTCTCAGAACAGATACGCAGTATTTT.

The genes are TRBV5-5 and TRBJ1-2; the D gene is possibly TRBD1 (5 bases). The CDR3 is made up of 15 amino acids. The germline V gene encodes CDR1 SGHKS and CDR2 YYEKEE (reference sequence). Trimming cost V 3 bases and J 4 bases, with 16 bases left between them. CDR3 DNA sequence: TGTGCCAGCAGCTGGGACGGCGCGGGACTCTATGGCTACACCTTC. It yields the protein CASSWDGAGLYGYTF.